Below, 10 T cell receptor beta chains from the same sample are listed, as sequenced in a study of blood T cell repertoires in COVID-19. The method was immunoSEQ multiplex PCR; TCRdb's version includes in-frame clones alone and lacks a portion of them. Seen here are 59,000 or so clones, approximately 91% observed once, and the top ten hold around 1.5%. The material sequenced was peripheral blood. These receptor sequences come from a human donor in a cohort sampled during active COVID-19.

CDR3 bases: TGTGCCAGTAGTATAGAGTCAGGGGGCGCCTACGAGCAGTACTTC. The encoded protein is CASSIESGGAYEQYF. The chain couples TRBV19 to TRBJ2-7, with 8 bases aligning to TRBD1. CDR1 and CDR2 from the germline V gene are LNHDA and SQIVND (reference sequence). CDR3 length: 15 residues. Germline trimming cut 0 bases from V and 2 bases from J; bases unmatched to any gene: 3.

V gene TRBV9 combines with J gene TRBJ2-5; 10 bases match TRBD2. J was trimmed by 2 bases and V by 2 bases; bases with no gene match: 6. Germline values: CDR1 SGDLS, CDR2 YYNGEE. The CDR3 is 16 amino acids. CDR3 amino acids: CASSVQAGGVQETQYF. The CDR3 coding sequence is TGTGCCAGCAGCGTCCAAGCGGGAGGGGTTCAAGAGACCCAGTACTTC.

The V call is TRBV5-4, the J call TRBJ2-5; a weak D match, TRBD2 (5 bases). The germline V and J ends were trimmed by 3 bases and 4 bases, with 13 bases remaining between them. The CDR3 sequence is 14 residues long. The V gene's germline CDR1 is SGHNT and CDR2 YYREEE (reference sequence). CDR3 in DNA: TGTGCCAGCAGCTCTCGAGGGCAGAGAGAGACCCAGTACTTC. As protein: CASSSRGQRETQYF. Together with reference TRBV5-4 and TRBJ2-5, the CDR3 gives the full variable domain: ETGVTQSPTHLIKTRGQQVTLRCSSQSGHNTVSWYQQALGQGPQFIFQYYREEENGRGNFPPRFSGLQFPNYSSELNVNALELDDSALYLCASSSRGQRETQYFGPGTRLLVL.

The CDR3 is CASSLFTDYGYTF. The DNA for the CDR3 is TGCGCCAGCAGCTTGTTCACAGACTATGGCTACACCTTC. The rearrangement uses TRBV5-1 and TRBJ1-2, with D unclear. The ends were cut back, 1 base at V and 3 bases at J, with 7 bases in the middle. The CDR3 sequence is 13 residues long. Germline lookup yields CDR1 SGHRS and CDR2 YFSETQ.

The V call is TRBV24-1, the J call TRBJ2-1, with 9 bases lining up with TRBD1. Germline assignment: CDR1 KGHDR and CDR2 SFDVKD. The CDR3 spans 16 residues. V gave up 1 base and J gave up 9 bases; unmatched junction bases: 9. The CDR3 here is CATSDFKGDRATEQFF. DNA of the CDR3: TGTGCCACCAGTGATTTTAAGGGGGACAGGGCGACTGAGCAGTTCTTC.

The rearrangement joins TRBV19 to TRBJ2-3; 7 nucleotides align to TRBD1. CDR3 length equals 16 residues. CDR1 LNHDA and CDR2 SQIVND come from the germline V gene (reference sequence). The trim removed 5 bases at V and 2 bases at J, leaving 10 bases unmatched. CDR3 nucleotides: TGTGCCAGTAGTCTGGCCGTCGGGACAGTCACAGATACGCAGTATTTT. It encodes CASSLAVGTVTDTQYF.

V usage is TRBV6-5 and J usage is TRBJ2-1, with 10 bases aligning to TRBD1. This CDR3 has 14 amino acids. With V trimmed by 4 bases and J by 9 bases, 6 bases remained unmatched. Germline values: CDR1 MNHEY, CDR2 SVGAGI. The chain's CDR3 is CASSSGTGAFEQFF. CDR3 nucleotide sequence: TGTGCCAGCAGTTCCGGGACAGGGGCTTTTGAGCAGTTCTTC.

This sequence joins TRBV18 and TRBJ2-7, with 8 bases fitting TRBD2. The CDR3 totals 14 residues. Germline CDR1 reads KGHSH; CDR2 reads LQKENI. V gave up 3 bases and J gave up 3 bases; unmatched junction bases: 4. CDR3 DNA: TGTGCCAGCTCACCGACGGGAGGGGTCTACGAGCAGTACTTC. This encodes CASSPTGGVYEQYF.

This clone was seen just once. This chain uses TRBV6-4 with TRBJ2-1; TRBD1 might be the D (6 bases). This CDR3 comprises 13 residues. Germline CDR1 is MRHNA and CDR2 is SNTAGT. V shed 6 bases and J shed 10 bases, with 16 bases lying between them. The CDR3 loop reads CASSLNRDGEQFF. DNA of the CDR3: TGTGCCAGCAGCCTCAACAGGGATGGGGAGCAGTTCTTC.

This clone appeared a single time. This sequence joins TRBV7-3 and TRBJ1-1; a possible D gene is TRBD1 (5 bases). This CDR3 is 15 amino acids long. V lost 4 bases to trimming and J lost 0 bases, with 12 bases between them. Germline V CDR1 and CDR2: SGHTA, FQGTGA. Written as DNA, the CDR3 is TGTGCCAGCAGCTCTGGTGGGGCGGTGAACACTGAAGCTTTCTTT. Protein: CASSSGGAVNTEAFF.